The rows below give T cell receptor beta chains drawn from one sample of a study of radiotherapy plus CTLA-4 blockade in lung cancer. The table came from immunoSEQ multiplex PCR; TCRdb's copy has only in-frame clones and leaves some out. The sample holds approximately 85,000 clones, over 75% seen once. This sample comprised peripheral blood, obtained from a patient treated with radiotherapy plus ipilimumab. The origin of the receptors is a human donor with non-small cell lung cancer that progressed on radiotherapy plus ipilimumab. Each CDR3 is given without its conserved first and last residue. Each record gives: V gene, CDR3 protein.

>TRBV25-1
ASSEWDTGTAPTSYT
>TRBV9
ASSVVGQGNEQF
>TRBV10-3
AISESGVNYGYT
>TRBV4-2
ASSPDRAKNIQY
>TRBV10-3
ATRGQGGTFEQY
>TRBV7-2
ASSLLGNTGELF
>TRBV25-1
ASSFRDPAHGYT
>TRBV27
ASSSPSSRSTDTQY
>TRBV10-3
AISESPPLAGGYSSTDTQY
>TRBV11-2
ASSPGTGKNEQY
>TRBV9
ASSVMGETYNEQF
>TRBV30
AWSVLTDTQY
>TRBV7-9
ASSSYRGPYEQY
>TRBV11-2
ASSLDSGLSGSYGYT
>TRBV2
ASSVRRGGETQY
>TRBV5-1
ASSQTYGPLASKTQY
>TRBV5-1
ASSFGETGNTIY
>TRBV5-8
ASTLWGDYGYT
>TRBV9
ASSPGGNTIY
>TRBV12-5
ASGSPGLAGVKSTGELF
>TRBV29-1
SVESRDTTGELF
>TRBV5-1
ASSPGHGEETQY
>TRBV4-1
ASSQIHFTDTQY
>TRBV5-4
ASSLAGTANTEAF
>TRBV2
ASSDRVTNSPLH
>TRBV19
ASSMGDRYGYT
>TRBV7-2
ASSLGSGRSYEQY
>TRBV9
ASSPVRFNTDTQY
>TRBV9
ASSVATGGDHTTGYT
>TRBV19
ASSIIQNSNQPQH
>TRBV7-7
ASSLVSSGRSGRNTGELF
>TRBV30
AWRGRRGMLTMNTEAF
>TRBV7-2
ASSPTGTSNYGYT
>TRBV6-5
ASIQGGVGQPQH
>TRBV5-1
ASSPLTSGTIYEQY
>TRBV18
ASSPQGQGEGYT
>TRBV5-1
ASSLVGANNEQF
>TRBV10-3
AISAGQGTGETQY
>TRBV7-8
ASSLVEYEQY
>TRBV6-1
ASRQGHEQY
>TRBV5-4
ASSPSGSLSTDTQY
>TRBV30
AWSVGRNEKLF
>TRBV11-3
ASSNRGQYNEQF
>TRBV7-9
ASSLLTSGVGELF